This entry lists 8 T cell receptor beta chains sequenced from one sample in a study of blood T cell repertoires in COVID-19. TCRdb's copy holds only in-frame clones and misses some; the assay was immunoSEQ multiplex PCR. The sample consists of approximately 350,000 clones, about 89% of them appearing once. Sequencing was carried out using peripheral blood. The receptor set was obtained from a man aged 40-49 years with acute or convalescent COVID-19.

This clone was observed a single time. Here the CDR3 DNA reads TGTGCCAGCAGCTTAGAAACCGGACAGAACACTGAAGCTTTCTTT. Translation: CASSLETGQNTEAFF. This sequence joins TRBV7-3 and TRBJ1-1; a weak D match, TRBD1 (5 bases). Germline loops: CDR1 SGHTA, CDR2 FQGTGA. V was cut by 2 bases and J by 1 base, with 11 bases left in between. The CDR3 spans 15 residues.

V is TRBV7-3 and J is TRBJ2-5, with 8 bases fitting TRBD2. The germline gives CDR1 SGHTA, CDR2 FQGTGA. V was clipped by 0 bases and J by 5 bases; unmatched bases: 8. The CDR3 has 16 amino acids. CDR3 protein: CASSLTGSGGLETQYF. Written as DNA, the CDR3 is TGTGCCAGCAGCTTAACGGGGAGCGGGGGCCTGGAGACCCAGTACTTC. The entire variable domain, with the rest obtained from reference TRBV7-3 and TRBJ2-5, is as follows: GAGVSQTPSNKVTEKGKYVELRCDPISGHTALYWYRQSLGQGPEFLIYFQGTGAADDSGLPNDRFFAVRPEGSVSTLKIQRTERGDSAVYLCASSLTGSGGLETQYFGPGTRLLVL.

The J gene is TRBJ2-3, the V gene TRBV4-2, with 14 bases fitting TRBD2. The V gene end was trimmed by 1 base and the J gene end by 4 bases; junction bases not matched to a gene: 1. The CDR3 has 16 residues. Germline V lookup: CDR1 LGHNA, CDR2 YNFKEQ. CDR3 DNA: TGTGCCAGCAGCCAAGGACTAGCGGGAGGGCCAGATACGCAGTATTTT. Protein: CASSQGLAGGPDTQYF.

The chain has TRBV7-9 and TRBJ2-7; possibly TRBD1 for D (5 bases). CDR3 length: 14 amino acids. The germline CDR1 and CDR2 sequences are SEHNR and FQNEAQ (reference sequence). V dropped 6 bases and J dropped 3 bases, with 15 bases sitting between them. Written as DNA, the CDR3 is TGTGCCAGCAGTAATGCAGGGCCGTACTACGAGCAGTACTTC. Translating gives CASSNAGPYYEQYF.

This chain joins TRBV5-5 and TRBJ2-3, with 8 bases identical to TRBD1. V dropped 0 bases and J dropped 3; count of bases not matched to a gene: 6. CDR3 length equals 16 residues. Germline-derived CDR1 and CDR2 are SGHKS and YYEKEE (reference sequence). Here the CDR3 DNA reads TGTGCCAGCAGCTTGGGAGGACAGGGCTTGACAGATACGCAGTATTTT. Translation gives CASSLGGQGLTDTQYF.

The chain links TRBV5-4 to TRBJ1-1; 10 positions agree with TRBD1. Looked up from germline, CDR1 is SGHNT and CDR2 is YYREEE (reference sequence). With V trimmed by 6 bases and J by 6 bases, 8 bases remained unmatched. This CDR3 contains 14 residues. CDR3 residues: CASTPGQGGSEAFF. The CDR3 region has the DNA TGTGCCAGCACCCCCGGACAGGGGGGCTCTGAAGCTTTCTTT.

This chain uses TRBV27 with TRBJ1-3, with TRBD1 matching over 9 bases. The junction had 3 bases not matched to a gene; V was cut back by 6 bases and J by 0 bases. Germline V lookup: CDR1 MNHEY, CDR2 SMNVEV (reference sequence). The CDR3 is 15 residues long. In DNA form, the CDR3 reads TGTGCCAGCAGGCAACAGGGGGCCTCTGGAAACACCATATATTTT. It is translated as CASRQQGASGNTIYF.

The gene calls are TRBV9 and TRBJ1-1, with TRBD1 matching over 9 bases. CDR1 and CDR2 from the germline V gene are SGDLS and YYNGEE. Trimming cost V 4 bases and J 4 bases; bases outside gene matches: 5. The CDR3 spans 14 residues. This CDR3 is CASSPTGGSTEAFF. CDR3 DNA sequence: TGTGCCAGCAGCCCCACAGGGGGCAGCACTGAAGCTTTCTTT.